This record concerns one T cell receptor (beta chain) sequence. Antigen specificity is unknown. The sample belongs to a study of cytomegalovirus exposure and HLA in healthy donors. As for the study in general: Among the approximately 370 donors who were genotyped, roughly 85% fell in the genetic ancestry cluster that is associated with self-reported Caucasian donors. Study results and caveats: A missense variant in DCLRE1C was later tied to TCR beta V- and J-gene trimming. Cytomegalovirus status, reportedly, was diagnosed with high specificity and sensitivity by the classifier.

The germline CDR1 and CDR2 sequences are SGHVS and FQNEAQ. The CDR3 is 17 amino acids. The V gene lost 0 bases and the J gene lost 6 bases, with 19 bases spanning the gap. PCR amplification relied on 60 Vbeta primers (plus 13 Jbeta primers). Using immunoSEQ multiplex PCR, the repertoire was profiled, and TCRdb retains in-frame clones only, with some absent. The table has about 150,000 clones, around 65% seen once. The sequence was collected from a male donor in good health and CMV-seronegative. Sequenced: PBMCs. This rearrangement joins TRBV7-8 to TRBJ2-3; D is possibly TRBD2 (5 bases). CDR3 nucleotides: TGTGCCAGCAGCTTAGCCTCACTAGGCATCCTAGTGGATACGCAGTATTTT. It is translated as CASSLASLGILVDTQYF.